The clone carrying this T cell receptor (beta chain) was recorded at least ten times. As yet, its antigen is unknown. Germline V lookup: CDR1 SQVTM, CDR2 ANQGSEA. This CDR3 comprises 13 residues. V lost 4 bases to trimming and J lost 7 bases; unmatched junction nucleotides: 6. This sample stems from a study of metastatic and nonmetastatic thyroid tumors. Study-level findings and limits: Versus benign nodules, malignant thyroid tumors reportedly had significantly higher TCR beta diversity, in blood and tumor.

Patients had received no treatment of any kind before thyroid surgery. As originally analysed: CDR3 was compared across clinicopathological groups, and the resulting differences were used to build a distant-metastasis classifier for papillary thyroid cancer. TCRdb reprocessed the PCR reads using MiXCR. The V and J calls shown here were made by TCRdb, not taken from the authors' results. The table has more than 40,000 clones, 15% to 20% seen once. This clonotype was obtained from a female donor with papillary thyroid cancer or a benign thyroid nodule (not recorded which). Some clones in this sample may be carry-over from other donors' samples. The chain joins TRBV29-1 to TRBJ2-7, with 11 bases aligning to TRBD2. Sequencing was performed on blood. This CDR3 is CSVVGLAGGEQYF. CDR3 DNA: TGCAGCGTTGTCGGGCTAGCGGGAGGTGAGCAGTACTTC.